The entry that follows covers one T cell receptor (beta chain) sequence. Its cognate antigen is unknown. This record belongs to a study of cytomegalovirus exposure and HLA in healthy donors. Study results and limitations: Most TCR sequences were seen very rarely across donors, but some public TCRs occurred in many.

Those who donated were healthy bone marrow donors. The PCR used 60 Vbeta and 13 Jbeta primers. How the authors handled the data: There were around 77 million unique TCR beta chains by a later count, and about 12 million of them were shared. Here immunoSEQ multiplex PCR was the method, and the copy in TCRdb shows in-frame clones only, minus some. V, J and clone size were drawn from that table, and D and trimming were deduced from the DNA. The sample lists 150,000 to 200,000 clones; nearly 80% were seen once. This TCR was recovered from a woman aged 35 to 49 in good health and CMV-seronegative. The specimen was PBMCs.

In DNA, the CDR3 is TGCAGTGCTCTGGCGGCCTACGAGCAGTACTTC. This codes for CSALAAYEQYF. This sequence joins TRBV20-1 and TRBJ2-7; the D is unclear. The CDR3 has 11 amino acids. Germline V gene lookup returns CDR1 DFQATT and CDR2 SNEGSKA (reference sequence). The V gene lost 5 bases and the J gene lost 2 bases, with 7 bases spanning the gap.